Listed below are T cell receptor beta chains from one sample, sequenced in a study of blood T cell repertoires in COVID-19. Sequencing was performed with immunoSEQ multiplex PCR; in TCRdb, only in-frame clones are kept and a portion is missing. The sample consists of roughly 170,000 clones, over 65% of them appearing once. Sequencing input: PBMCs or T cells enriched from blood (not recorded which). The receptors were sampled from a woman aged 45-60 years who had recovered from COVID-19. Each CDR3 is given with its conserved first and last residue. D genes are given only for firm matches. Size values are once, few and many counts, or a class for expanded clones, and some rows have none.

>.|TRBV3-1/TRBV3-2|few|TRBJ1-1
CASSQGGLVTEAFF
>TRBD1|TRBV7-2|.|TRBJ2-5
CASSSGQGGETQYF
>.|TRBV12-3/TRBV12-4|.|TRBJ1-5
CAVSEGYQPQHF
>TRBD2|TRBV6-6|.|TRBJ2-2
CASSPAGGQIGELFF
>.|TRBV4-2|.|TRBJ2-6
CASSQDPVNGGANVLTF
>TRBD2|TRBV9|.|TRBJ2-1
CASNSGGATYNEQFF
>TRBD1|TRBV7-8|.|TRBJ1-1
CASSSQGQARTEAFF
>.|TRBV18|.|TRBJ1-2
CASSESGIRGYTF
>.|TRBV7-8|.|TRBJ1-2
CASSLDPGGQLGGYTF
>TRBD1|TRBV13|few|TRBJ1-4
CASSGQGATNEKLFF
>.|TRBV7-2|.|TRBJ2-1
CASSLWSPGNEQFF
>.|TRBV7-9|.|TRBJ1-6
CASSQQGDNSPLHF
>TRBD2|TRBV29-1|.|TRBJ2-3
CSVSRLAGARGPDTQYF
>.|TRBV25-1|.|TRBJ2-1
CASGGGSYNEQFF
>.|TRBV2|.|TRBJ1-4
CASSRRGGNEKLFF
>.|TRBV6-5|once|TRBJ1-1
CASSLQGMNTEAFF
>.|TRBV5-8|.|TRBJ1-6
CASSLGSGTLNSPLHF
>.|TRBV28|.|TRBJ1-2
CASSSNGYTF
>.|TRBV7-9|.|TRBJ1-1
CASSFRGNTEAFF
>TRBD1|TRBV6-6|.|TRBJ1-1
CASSSTATGAGTEAFF
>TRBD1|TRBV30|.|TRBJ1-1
CAWSRSDRERAFF
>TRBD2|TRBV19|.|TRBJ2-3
CASSIRSGSGVRDTQYF
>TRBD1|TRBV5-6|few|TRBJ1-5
CASSIRGHNQPQHF
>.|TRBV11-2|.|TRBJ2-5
CASSFSFTRGTGLGETQYF
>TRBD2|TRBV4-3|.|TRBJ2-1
CASKTSGHNEQFF
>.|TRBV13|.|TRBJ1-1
CASSIGQSPDEAFF
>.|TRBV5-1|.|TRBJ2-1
CASSLDRFYNEQFF
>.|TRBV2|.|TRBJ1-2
CASSVGGPPGGYTF
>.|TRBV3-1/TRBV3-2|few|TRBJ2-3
CASSQDSSATQYF
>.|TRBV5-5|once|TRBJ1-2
CASSLAVEVSYGYTF
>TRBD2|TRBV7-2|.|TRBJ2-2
CASSLAPGGTGELFF
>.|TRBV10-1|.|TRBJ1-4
CASTERQEKLFF
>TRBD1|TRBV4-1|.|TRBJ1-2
CASSQEQTGDGYTF
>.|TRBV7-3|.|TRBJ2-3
CASSPLEGRDTQYF
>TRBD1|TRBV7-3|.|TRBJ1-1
CASSPRTGSTEAFF
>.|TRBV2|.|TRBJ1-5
CASSEIRAGSNQPQHF
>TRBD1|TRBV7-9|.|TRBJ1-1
CASSLAGDRANTEAFF
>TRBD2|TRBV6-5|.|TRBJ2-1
CASSYSAGGFYEQFF
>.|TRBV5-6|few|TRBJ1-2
CASSGTGTLKGYTF
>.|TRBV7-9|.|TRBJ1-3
CASSLLVQSSGNTIYF
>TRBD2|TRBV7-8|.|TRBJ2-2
CASSYYGRGNTGELFF
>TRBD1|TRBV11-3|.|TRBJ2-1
CASSFMTGGYNEQFF
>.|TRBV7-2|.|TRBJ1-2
CASTPAAWSYTF
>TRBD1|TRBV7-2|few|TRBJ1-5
CASGTGVNQPQHF
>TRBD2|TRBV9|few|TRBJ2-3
CASSAVAGGLDTQYF
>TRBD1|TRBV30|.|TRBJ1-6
CACKWDRESSPLHF
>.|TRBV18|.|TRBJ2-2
CASSSVVDGGLFF
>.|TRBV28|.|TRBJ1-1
CASSLPPVGRAEAFF
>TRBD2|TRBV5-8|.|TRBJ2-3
CASSPGTSGSSTDTQYF
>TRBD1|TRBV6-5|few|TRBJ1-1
CASTRQGAEAFF
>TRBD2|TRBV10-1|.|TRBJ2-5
CASSEKLAGGLGGETQYF
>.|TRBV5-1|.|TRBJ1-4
CASSLGPGNEKLFF
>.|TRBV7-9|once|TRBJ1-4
CASSFTEGTNEKLFF
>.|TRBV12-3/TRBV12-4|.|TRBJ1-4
CASSTGWRLFF
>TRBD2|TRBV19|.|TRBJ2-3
CASSIDFGGRAGDTQYF
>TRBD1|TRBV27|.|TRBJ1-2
CASRRQGAGGYTF
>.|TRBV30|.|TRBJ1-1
CAWDLVRENTEAFF
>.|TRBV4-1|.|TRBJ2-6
CVSSQDGLSPGANVLTF
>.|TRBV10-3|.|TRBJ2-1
CAISDPQGRGSSYNEQFF
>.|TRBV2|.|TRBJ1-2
CASSTQEGYGYTF